These T cell receptor beta chains were read from a single sample in a study of T cell repertoires in cytomegalovirus infection. TCRdb re-analysed the reads in MiXCR, keeping a single row per CDR3 protein. Among around 170,000 distinct CDR3 sequences listed, about 15% were seen once. The source material was CD8+ T cells from PBMCs. These receptors all come from a human donor in good health (CMV status not recorded). Some clones in this sample may be carry-over from other donors' samples. Each CDR3 is given with its conserved first and last residue. Fields, in order: J gene, clone size, V gene, D gene, CDR3 DNA, CDR3 protein. The D gene is left open where the match is weak. Some rows have no size entry. The others give once, few or many, or a class for an expanded clone.

J gene: TRBJ2-2
clone size: few
V gene: TRBV6-6
D gene: TRBD2
CDR3 DNA: TGTGCCAGCAGTTTAACCGGGACTAGGACCGGGGAGCTGTTTTTT
CDR3 protein: CASSLTGTRTGELFF

J gene: TRBJ2-2
clone size: -
V gene: TRBV27
D gene: -
CDR3 DNA: TGTGCCAGCAGTTTCGGTCGGGGCGGGGAGCTGTTTTTT
CDR3 protein: CASSFGRGGELFF

J gene: TRBJ2-7
clone size: -
V gene: TRBV6-5
D gene: TRBD1
CDR3 DNA: TGTGCCAGCAGTTATTATCAACCCGGGACAGGGGGATCCTACGAGCAGTACTTC
CDR3 protein: CASSYYQPGTGGSYEQYF

J gene: TRBJ2-1
clone size: -
V gene: TRBV10-3
D gene: -
CDR3 DNA: TGTGCCATCAGGGAGGGGCCTGAATCCTACAATGAGCAGTTCTTC
CDR3 protein: CAIREGPESYNEQFF

J gene: TRBJ1-2
clone size: few
V gene: TRBV12-3/TRBV12-4
D gene: TRBD1
CDR3 DNA: TGTGCCAGCCTAAGTGGGACAGGGGGCAAGAGGGGCTACACCTTC
CDR3 protein: CASLSGTGGKRGYTF

J gene: TRBJ2-1
clone size: few
V gene: TRBV6-2/TRBV6-3
D gene: TRBD1
CDR3 DNA: TGTGCCAGCCAGGACAGGGGGCCGGAGGGTGAGCAGTTCTTC
CDR3 protein: CASQDRGPEGEQFF

J gene: TRBJ1-1
clone size: few
V gene: TRBV28
D gene: -
CDR3 DNA: TGTGCCAGCAGTTCTACAGGTGCTGAAGCTTTCTTT
CDR3 protein: CASSSTGAEAFF

J gene: TRBJ1-2
clone size: -
V gene: TRBV27
D gene: -
CDR3 DNA: TGTGCCAGCAGTCAATACCCCCCCGCCCCGGATGGCTACACCTTC
CDR3 protein: CASSQYPPAPDGYTF

J gene: TRBJ2-3
clone size: few
V gene: TRBV9
D gene: -
CDR3 DNA: TGTGCCAGCAGCCCCCCGTCGCGGAGGACAGATACGCAGTATTTT
CDR3 protein: CASSPPSRRTDTQYF

J gene: TRBJ1-1
clone size: many
V gene: TRBV7-2
D gene: -
CDR3 DNA: TGTGCCAGCAGCTTACGGGCAGACCTTAACACTGAAGCTTTCTTT
CDR3 protein: CASSLRADLNTEAFF

J gene: TRBJ2-5
clone size: -
V gene: TRBV20-1
D gene: -
CDR3 DNA: TGCAGTGCTAGACAGACGGAGACCCAGTACTTC
CDR3 protein: CSARQTETQYF

J gene: TRBJ2-1
clone size: many
V gene: TRBV9
D gene: -
CDR3 DNA: TGTGCCAGCAGCGTGGGGCCCTCGGCAGGTGGCTACAATGAGCAGTTCTTC
CDR3 protein: CASSVGPSAGGYNEQFF

J gene: TRBJ2-1
clone size: -
V gene: TRBV2
D gene: -
CDR3 DNA: TGTGCCAGCAGTGACGTCTTCGCCTCTCGTGAGCAGTTCTTC
CDR3 protein: CASSDVFASREQFF

J gene: TRBJ2-7
clone size: -
V gene: TRBV28
D gene: -
CDR3 DNA: TGTGCCAGCAGTTACCCCGTCCCGGGCGCCCGAAGACACGACTACGAGCAGTACTTC
CDR3 protein: CASSYPVPGARRHDYEQYF

J gene: TRBJ2-7
clone size: once
V gene: TRBV7-9
D gene: -
CDR3 DNA: TGTGCCAGCAGCTCGACGGACAGTCCAACCTACGAGCAGTACTTC
CDR3 protein: CASSSTDSPTYEQYF

J gene: TRBJ2-7
clone size: few
V gene: TRBV7-2
D gene: TRBD2
CDR3 DNA: TGTGCCAGCAGTATAGGGAGGGGCTCCTACGAGCAGTACTTC
CDR3 protein: CASSIGRGSYEQYF

J gene: TRBJ2-3
clone size: -
V gene: TRBV7-9
D gene: -
CDR3 DNA: TGTGCCTCTACTACGGGACATCGCACAGATACGCAGTATTTT
CDR3 protein: CASTTGHRTDTQYF

J gene: TRBJ1-4
clone size: -
V gene: TRBV7-6
D gene: -
CDR3 DNA: TGTGCCAGCAGCCCCCAGAGTCTGGCAACTAATGAAAAACTGTTTTTT
CDR3 protein: CASSPQSLATNEKLFF

J gene: TRBJ1-4
clone size: -
V gene: TRBV27
D gene: -
CDR3 DNA: TGTGCCAGCAGTACCCTAACAACTAATGAAAAACTGTTTTTT
CDR3 protein: CASSTLTTNEKLFF

J gene: TRBJ2-5
clone size: few
V gene: TRBV20-1
D gene: TRBD1
CDR3 DNA: TGCAGCCCAACCACCGGGACAGGGGGGGAGACCCAGTACTTC
CDR3 protein: CSPTTGTGGETQYF

J gene: TRBJ2-1
clone size: few
V gene: TRBV6-4
D gene: -
CDR3 DNA: TGTGCCAGCAGTGATCTTGGGGGTGAGCAGTTCTTC
CDR3 protein: CASSDLGGEQFF

J gene: TRBJ1-1
clone size: -
V gene: TRBV7-8
D gene: -
CDR3 DNA: TGTGCCAGCAGCTTAGCATTCAGGGGACCAAACACTGAAGCTTTCTTT
CDR3 protein: CASSLAFRGPNTEAFF

J gene: TRBJ2-4
clone size: -
V gene: TRBV12-3/TRBV12-4
D gene: -
CDR3 DNA: TGTGCCAGCAGTCTAGAGTGGGACATTCAGTACTTC
CDR3 protein: CASSLEWDIQYF

J gene: TRBJ2-7
clone size: few
V gene: TRBV12-3/TRBV12-4
D gene: -
CDR3 DNA: TGTGCCAGCAGTCGACCATCCTACGAGCAGTACTTC
CDR3 protein: CASSRPSYEQYF

J gene: TRBJ2-5
clone size: few
V gene: TRBV20-1
D gene: -
CDR3 DNA: TGCAGTGCTAGAGATTCGGGGGTGGGAGAGACCCAGTACTTC
CDR3 protein: CSARDSGVGETQYF

J gene: TRBJ2-1
clone size: -
V gene: TRBV7-2
D gene: TRBD2
CDR3 DNA: TGTGCCAGCAGCGCTGGTAGCGGGGGACGCTACAATGAGCAGTTCTTC
CDR3 protein: CASSAGSGGRYNEQFF

J gene: TRBJ2-7
clone size: few
V gene: TRBV7-9
D gene: TRBD1
CDR3 DNA: TGTGCCAGCAGCCCCCCGGGACAGGGGGAAAGCGAGCAGTACTTC
CDR3 protein: CASSPPGQGESEQYF

J gene: TRBJ1-5
clone size: -
V gene: TRBV20-1
D gene: -
CDR3 DNA: TGCAGTGCTAATCCCCAGGGCGGTCAGCCCCAGCATTTT
CDR3 protein: CSANPQGGQPQHF

J gene: TRBJ1-1
clone size: -
V gene: TRBV6-2/TRBV6-3
D gene: -
CDR3 DNA: TGTGCCAGCACCGCCGTGAACGGGGGCGGCACTGAAGCTTTCTTT
CDR3 protein: CASTAVNGGGTEAFF

J gene: TRBJ2-2
clone size: -
V gene: TRBV7-2
D gene: -
CDR3 DNA: TGTGCCAGCACCCCACCCGGGGAGCTGTTTTTT
CDR3 protein: CASTPPGELFF

J gene: TRBJ1-1
clone size: few
V gene: TRBV11-2
D gene: -
CDR3 DNA: TGTGCCAGCAGCAAACAACAGCGGAACACTGAAGCTTTCTTT
CDR3 protein: CASSKQQRNTEAFF

J gene: TRBJ2-3
clone size: -
V gene: TRBV12-5
D gene: -
CDR3 DNA: TGTGCTAGTGGTTCCCCGACAGGAAACTCTTACGCTACGCAGTATTTT
CDR3 protein: CASGSPTGNSYATQYF

J gene: TRBJ2-1
clone size: few
V gene: TRBV5-6
D gene: -
CDR3 DNA: TGTGCCAGCAGCTTCCGGGAGTACAATGAGCAGTTCTTC
CDR3 protein: CASSFREYNEQFF

J gene: TRBJ2-1
clone size: few
V gene: TRBV6-2/TRBV6-3
D gene: -
CDR3 DNA: TGTGCCAGCAGGGTACCCGACGGATTCTCCTACAATGAGCAGTTCTTC
CDR3 protein: CASRVPDGFSYNEQFF

J gene: TRBJ2-1
clone size: -
V gene: TRBV6-1
D gene: -
CDR3 DNA: TGTGCCAGCAGTGATTTTTCCTACAATGAGCAGTTCTTC
CDR3 protein: CASSDFSYNEQFF

J gene: TRBJ2-7
clone size: -
V gene: TRBV29-1
D gene: -
CDR3 DNA: TGCAGCGTCGGGGCGACACACGAGCAGTACTTC
CDR3 protein: CSVGATHEQYF

J gene: TRBJ2-1
clone size: -
V gene: TRBV14
D gene: TRBD1
CDR3 DNA: TGTGCCAGCAGCCAAGGGACAGGCATCGCTTTC
CDR3 protein: CASSQGTGIAF

J gene: TRBJ2-1
clone size: -
V gene: TRBV7-6
D gene: -
CDR3 DNA: TGTGCCAGCAGCCTAGGCACAGGGTATGGTGAGCAGTTCTTC
CDR3 protein: CASSLGTGYGEQFF

J gene: TRBJ2-7
clone size: few
V gene: TRBV27
D gene: -
CDR3 DNA: TGTGCCAGCAGTTGGAATCCTTCCTACGAGCAGTACTTC
CDR3 protein: CASSWNPSYEQYF

J gene: TRBJ1-1
clone size: many
V gene: TRBV7-2
D gene: -
CDR3 DNA: TGTGCCAGCAGCTCGGGATTGGCCACTGAAGCTTTCTTT
CDR3 protein: CASSSGLATEAFF

J gene: TRBJ1-5
clone size: few
V gene: TRBV28
D gene: -
CDR3 DNA: TGTGCCAGCAGTTTAATACGGGGGGCTAGCAATCAGCCCCAGCATTTT
CDR3 protein: CASSLIRGASNQPQHF

J gene: TRBJ2-1
clone size: few
V gene: TRBV4-3
D gene: -
CDR3 DNA: TGCGCCAGCAGCCACGGTTACAGCTCCTACAATGAGCAGTTCTTC
CDR3 protein: CASSHGYSSYNEQFF

J gene: TRBJ1-2
clone size: -
V gene: TRBV29-1
D gene: TRBD1
CDR3 DNA: TGCAGCGTTGTCGAACAGGGGCAGACTAACTATGGCTACACCTTC
CDR3 protein: CSVVEQGQTNYGYTF

J gene: TRBJ2-1
clone size: few
V gene: TRBV29-1
D gene: -
CDR3 DNA: TGCAGCGTTGAGGGGGGCCCCGGTGGTGAGCAGTTCTTC
CDR3 protein: CSVEGGPGGEQFF

J gene: TRBJ2-7
clone size: few
V gene: TRBV11-2
D gene: -
CDR3 DNA: TGTGCCAGCAGCCAGTCGAGGCAGGGCTCCTACGAGCAGTACTTC
CDR3 protein: CASSQSRQGSYEQYF

J gene: TRBJ2-5
clone size: few
V gene: TRBV6-1
D gene: TRBD1
CDR3 DNA: TGTGCCACCTCCCAGGGGGCGAGCGGACCTCAAGAGACCCAGTACTTC
CDR3 protein: CATSQGASGPQETQYF

J gene: TRBJ2-7
clone size: -
V gene: TRBV7-2
D gene: -
CDR3 DNA: TGTGCCAGCAGCTTACGCCTCTACTACGAGCAGTCCTTC
CDR3 protein: CASSLRLYYEQSF

J gene: TRBJ2-1
clone size: -
V gene: TRBV20-1
D gene: TRBD2
CDR3 DNA: TGCAGTGCCTTAAGCGGGAGGGATTACAATGAGCAGTTCTTC
CDR3 protein: CSALSGRDYNEQFF

J gene: TRBJ2-3
clone size: -
V gene: TRBV6-2/TRBV6-3
D gene: TRBD2
CDR3 DNA: TGTGCCAGCAGGGGTAGCGGGAGTCCAGATACGCAGTATTTT
CDR3 protein: CASRGSGSPDTQYF